One and the same sample provided the 13 T cell receptor beta chains below, sequenced in a study of identifying expanded T cells in peripheral blood. Some clones are missing from TCRdb's copy, which holds only in-frame ones; the method was immunoSEQ multiplex PCR. The sample has fewer than 110,000 clones, roughly 87% seen once. Sequencing was carried out using blood. All receptors derive from a person aged 18 to 69 in good health.

This chain joins TRBV5-1 and TRBJ2-1; D gene ambiguous. Germline V gives CDR1 SGHRS, CDR2 YFSETQ. The CDR3 covers 14 residues. The germline V and J ends were trimmed by 5 bases and 5 bases, with 14 bases remaining between them. CDR3 coding DNA: TGCGCCAGCAGAACCTCTGAGAGAAACAATGAGCAGTTCTTC. It translates to CASRTSERNNEQFF.

The rearrangement links TRBV28 to TRBJ2-7; 15 bases map to TRBD2. The germline V gene has CDR1 MDHEN and CDR2 SYDVKM. V lost 4 bases and J lost 3; bases outside the gene matches: 25. The CDR3 length is 23 residues. The CDR3 here is CASSSGINRTSGGVGSWLYEQYF. Written as DNA, the CDR3 is TGTGCCAGCAGTTCCGGAATAAACCGGACTAGCGGGGGGGTTGGGTCGTGGCTCTACGAGCAGTACTTC.

V and J are TRBV5-1 and TRBJ2-7, with no clear D. The CDR3 consists of 16 residues. CDR1 is SGHRS, CDR2 YFSETQ, per germline. Trimming took off 0 bases at V and 6 bases at J, with 19 bases between the two ends. CDR3 loop: CASSLVPGSSSGEQYF. The CDR3 DNA is TGCGCCAGCAGCTTGGTGCCGGGTTCCTCCTCCGGCGAGCAGTACTTC.

The rearrangement joins TRBV7-2 to TRBJ2-1; 7 bases fit TRBD1. The CDR3 sequence is 18 residues long. Losses at the gene ends were 2 bases for V and 1 base for J; bases not matched to a gene: 11. The germline V gene encodes CDR1 SGHTA and CDR2 FQGNSA. The DNA of the CDR3 is TGTGCCAGCAGCTTATCCCCGCCTGGGACAGCTTCCTACAATGAGCAGTTCTTC. Translation: CASSLSPPGTASYNEQFF.

This chain connects TRBV4-3 to TRBJ1-6; D gene ambiguous. Germline-derived CDR1 and CDR2 are LGHNA and YSLEER. The CDR3 is 15 amino acids. V lost 1 base to trimming and J lost 7 bases, with 11 bases between them. CDR3 protein: CASSQGAEPNSPLHF. CDR3 bases: TGCGCCAGCAGCCAAGGGGCAGAACCCAATTCACCCCTCCACTTT.

The chain uses TRBV19 and TRBJ1-2, with D hard to call. The germline V gene has CDR1 LNHDA and CDR2 SQIVND (reference sequence). The CDR3 totals 16 residues. V was shortened by 4 bases and J by 7 bases, with 22 bases between the two germline ends. The chain's CDR3 is CASSNAPGDDEAGYTF. CDR3 nucleotide sequence: TGTGCCAGTAGTAACGCCCCTGGTGATGACGAGGCTGGCTACACCTTC.

This clone was seen only once. V gene TRBV11-1 combines with J gene TRBJ2-1; 8 nucleotides agree with TRBD1. This CDR3 has 15 residues. V gave up 3 bases and J gave up 8 bases; unmatched junction bases: 9. Germline loops: CDR1 SGHAT, CDR2 FQDESV (reference sequence). CDR3 amino acids: CASSLYGQGGHEQFF. CDR3 coding DNA: TGTGCCAGCAGCTTGTATGGACAGGGAGGTCATGAGCAGTTCTTC.

This chain uses TRBV7-9 with TRBJ2-7; 7 bases are a match to TRBD1. CDR3 size: 14 residues. Germline CDR1 reads SEHNR; CDR2 reads FQNEAQ (reference sequence). Trimming cost V 4 bases and J 0 bases; bases outside gene matches: 3. CDR3 bases: TGTGCCAGCAGCTCCTGGGACAGCTCCTACGAGCAGTACTTC. As protein: CASSSWDSSYEQYF.

The gene calls are TRBV5-6 and TRBJ1-5, with D perhaps TRBD1 (6 bases). Trimming took off 2 bases at V and 8 bases at J, with 14 bases between the two ends. The CDR3 spans 14 residues. Germline assignment: CDR1 SGHDT and CDR2 YYEEEE. The CDR3 region is CASSLTGTGEPQHF. DNA of the CDR3: TGTGCCAGCAGCTTAACAGGGACCGGGGAGCCCCAGCATTTT.

The chain recombines TRBV4-3 with TRBJ1-2, with 10 nucleotides matching TRBD1. Unmatched junction bases numbered 4, after V lost 3 bases and J lost 3 bases. The germline V gene encodes CDR1 LGHNA and CDR2 YSLEER. This CDR3 contains 15 residues. This CDR3 is CASSHGGTGDYGYTF. DNA of the CDR3: TGCGCCAGCAGCCATGGAGGGACAGGGGACTATGGCTACACCTTC.

This clone has only a few counts. V and J are TRBV28 and TRBJ1-1; a possible D gene is TRBD1 (5 bases). Germline assignment: CDR1 MDHEN and CDR2 SYDVKM. This CDR3 is built from 13 residues. V was shortened by 3 bases and J by 11 bases, with 16 bases between the two germline ends. The CDR3 reads CASSFQGGSSAFF. CDR3 nucleotide sequence: TGTGCCAGCAGTTTTCAGGGAGGGTCGTCGGCTTTCTTT.

The V gene is TRBV28, the J gene TRBJ2-7, with TRBD1 identical over 10 bases. The CDR3 has 12 residues. With V trimmed by 8 bases and J by 2 bases, 0 bases remained unmatched. The germline V gene has CDR1 MDHEN and CDR2 SYDVKM. The CDR3: CASGTGAYEQYF. The DNA for the CDR3 is TGTGCCAGCGGGACAGGGGCCTACGAGCAGTACTTC.

J is TRBJ1-1 and V is TRBV6-5, with D possibly matching TRBD1 (5 bases). The CDR3 totals 14 residues. Germline V lookup: CDR1 MNHEY, CDR2 SVGAGI. Between the trimmed V and J ends, which lost 9 bases and 0 bases, there was a span of 14 bases. CDR3 amino acids: CASRSRGLNTEAFF. The CDR3 DNA follows: TGTGCCAGTCGCTCCCGGGGACTGAACACTGAAGCTTTCTTT.